This TCR beta chain is drawn from a study of resident and recirculating memory T cells in vitiligo. This clone was recorded once. The CDR3 length is 14 residues. Trimming cost V 4 bases and J 1 base, with 12 bases left between them. Germline values: CDR1 SGHRS, CDR2 YFSETQ. TCRdb's table, derived via immunoSEQ multiplex PCR, lists solely in-frame clones and lacks some. The table records roughly 80,000 clones, about 91% of them present only once. The origin of this receptor is a male donor with vitiligo. The chain employs TRBV5-1 and TRBJ2-7; D is unclear. Sequencing was done on a sample of blood. This CDR3 is CASSLDWNSYEQYF. CDR3 DNA: TGCGCCAGCAGCCTTGACTGGAATTCCTACGAGCAGTACTTC.